The sequence of this T cell receptor (beta chain) was determined in a study of cytomegalovirus exposure and HLA in healthy donors. Vbeta (60) and Jbeta (13) primers were used in the PCR. Method: immunoSEQ multiplex PCR; TCRdb's copy keeps in-frame clones and lacks some. This table has about 150,000 clones, more than 65% appearing once. A word on this clone: The antigen remains unidentified.

Findings of the study overall: Upon later analysis, TCR association rates were observed to vary by HLA locus, being highest for DRB1 and lowest for HLA-C. Sequences of the TCR beta chain were said to predict the HLA-A and HLA-B alleles of most subjects accurately.

The sequence was obtained from a man in his fifties or sixties in good health and CMV-seropositive. Material for sequencing was PBMCs.

CDR3 region: CASSANQGATEAFF. In DNA form, the CDR3 reads TGTGCCAGCAGTGCTAACCAGGGGGCGACTGAAGCTTTCTTT. The chain recombines TRBV27 with TRBJ1-1; 8 bases fit TRBD1. This CDR3 has 14 residues. Trimming at V came to 5 bases and at J to 5 bases, leaving 7 bases not matched to a gene. CDR1 is MNHEY, CDR2 SMNVEV, per germline (reference sequence).